The clone carrying this T cell receptor (beta chain) was counted at least ten times. Researchers took RNA transcripts and amplified the TCR beta CDR3 regions from them. Using the HTBI primer set, a first-round RT-PCR was run on the TCR CDR3. From the multiplex PCR reads, TCRdb called clonotypes with MiXCR, one entry per CDR3 protein. The data hold about 560,000 distinct CDR3 sequences, with approximately 15% observed a single time. The germline CDR1 and CDR2 sequences are MNHNS and SASEGT. Losses at the gene ends were 4 bases for V and 5 bases for J; bases not matched to a gene: 8. The length of the CDR3 is 15 residues. The sample belongs to a study of T cells in Graves' hyperthyroidism and ophthalmopathy.

The sample was blood. This receptor was taken from a woman younger than 30 with Graves' hyperthyroidism. The V gene is TRBV6-1, the J gene TRBJ1-1; 9 positions agree with TRBD1. This CDR3 reads CASSAGTGRGTEAFF. The CDR3 nucleotides are TGTGCCAGCAGTGCCGGGACAGGGCGAGGGACTGAAGCTTTCTTT.